This entry lists 24 T cell receptor beta chains sequenced from one sample in a study of cytomegalovirus exposure and HLA in healthy donors. PCR amplification relied on 60 Vbeta primers (plus 13 Jbeta primers). Assay used: immunoSEQ multiplex PCR; TCRdb lists only in-frame clones, some missing. Of 150,000 to 200,000 clones listed, 65% to 80% were seen once; the top ten hold 1.5% to 2%. Sequences were obtained from PBMCs. These TCRs come from a woman aged 25-40 years in good health and CMV-seronegative.

The chain is built from TRBV11-3 and TRBJ2-3; 11 bases map to TRBD2. Germline lookup yields CDR1 SGHNT and CDR2 YENEEA. CDR3 length: 19 amino acids. V shed 0 bases, J shed 3 bases, and the junction held 11 bases outside the gene matches. CDR3 bases: TGTGCCAGCAGCTTAGATGGGGTGCTAGCGGGAGGTGGAACAGATACGCAGTATTTT. Encoded protein: CASSLDGVLAGGGTDTQYF.

This chain uses TRBV2 with TRBJ2-2, with D possibly being TRBD1 (5 bases). Deletions cut 4 bases from V and 7 bases from J, with 10 bases between. The germline V gene encodes CDR1 SNHLY and CDR2 FYNNEI. The CDR3 has 13 amino acids. DNA for the CDR3: TGTGCCAGCAGTGTAGGGGATCACGGGGAGCTGTTTTTT. The encoded protein is CASSVGDHGELFF.

A remark on this clone: One end of the junction varies from germline; a read error may be responsible. This chain connects TRBV7-9 to TRBJ2-7; 8 bases fit TRBD1. The CDR3 totals 18 residues. Germline assignment: CDR1 SEHNR and CDR2 FQNEAQ (reference sequence). CDR3 sequence reads: CSSSLAYARTGKFYEQYF. The DNA of the CDR3 is TGTTCCAGCAGCTTAGCGTACGCCAGGACAGGGAAGTTCTACGAGCAGTACTTC. Complete variable domain (other parts from reference TRBV7-9 and TRBJ2-7): DTGVSQNPRHKITKRGQNVTFRCDPISEHNRLYWYRQTLGQGPEFLTYFQNEAQLEKSRLLSDRFSAERPKGSFSTLEIQRTEQGDSAMYLCSSSLAYARTGKFYEQYFGPGTRLTVT.

This chain connects TRBV29-1 to TRBJ1-1; 7 bases are a match to TRBD1. Germline V gene data show CDR1 as SQVTM and CDR2 as ANQGSEA. The ends lost 3 bases at V and 1 base at J; junction bases unmatched: 14. This CDR3 has 17 amino acids. CDR3 region: CSVEGRQGILQNTEAFF. CDR3 coding DNA: TGCAGCGTTGAGGGCCGACAGGGTATTCTTCAGAACACTGAAGCTTTCTTT.

The chain has TRBV19 and TRBJ1-5; D is unresolved. The CDR3 extends over 14 amino acids. Trimming shortened V by 5 bases and J by 6 bases, and 14 bases separated the two germline ends. Germline assignment: CDR1 LNHDA and CDR2 SQIVND (reference sequence). The CDR3 loop reads CASSLGWLAQPQHF. The DNA for the CDR3 is TGTGCCAGTAGTCTAGGGTGGTTAGCTCAGCCCCAGCATTTT.

The gene calls are TRBV23-1 and TRBJ2-1; the D gene is possibly TRBD1 (5 bases). TRBV23-1 is classed as an ORF, of uncertain function. The CDR3 spans 15 residues. V lost 4 bases and J 2 bases, leaving 12 bases between the germline ends. The CDR3 DNA reads TGCGCCAGCAGTCCTGATAGGGGTACCTACAATGAGCAGTTCTTC. It specifies CASSPDRGTYNEQFF.

This chain connects TRBV18 to TRBJ2-5, with 7 nucleotides matching TRBD1. Germline V gene lookup returns CDR1 KGHSH and CDR2 LQKENI. V shed 2 bases and J 4 bases; nucleotides not matched to a gene: 7. The CDR3 spans 15 residues. The CDR3 nucleotides are TGTGCCAGCTCACCAACAGGGGTATCAATAGAGACCCAGTACTTC. As protein: CASSPTGVSIETQYF.

The chain recombines TRBV10-2 with TRBJ1-4, with TRBD1 identical over 9 bases. Germline V gene sequence: CDR1 WSHSY, CDR2 SAAADI. This CDR3 spans 15 amino acids. Losses at the gene ends were 6 bases for V and 7 bases for J; bases not matched to a gene: 9. This CDR3 is CASRRGTGWGEKLFF. In nucleotides, the CDR3 is TGCGCCAGCAGAAGAGGGACAGGGTGGGGTGAAAAACTGTTTTTT.

CDR3 region: CASRGQGTYEQYF. The CDR3 region has the DNA TGTGCCAGCAGGGGACAGGGAACCTACGAGCAGTACTTC. The chain has TRBV6-1 and TRBJ2-7, with 9 bases aligning to TRBD1. The CDR3 loop spans 13 amino acids. The germline CDR1 and CDR2 sequences are MNHNS and SASEGT. Losses at the gene ends were 6 bases for V and 2 bases for J; bases not matched to a gene: 2.

V usage is TRBV29-1 and J usage is TRBJ2-7, with 11 nucleotides matching TRBD1. Per germline, CDR1 SQVTM and CDR2 ANQGSEA. This CDR3 contains 14 residues. Losses at the gene ends were 0 bases for V and 6 bases for J; bases not matched to a gene: 4. DNA of the CDR3: TGCAGCGTTGAAGATCGGGACAGGGGGGGCGAGCAGTACTTC. It is translated as CSVEDRDRGGEQYF.

The chain has TRBV4-1 and TRBJ2-3; 9 bases are shared with TRBD1. This CDR3 has 16 residues. Germline CDR1 MGHRA, CDR2 YSYEKL. V was pared by 4 bases and J by 1 base, with 6 bases of the junction left unmatched. CDR3 protein: CASSPRDRAGTDTQYF. Written as DNA, the CDR3 is TGCGCCAGCAGCCCCCGGGACAGGGCAGGCACAGATACGCAGTATTTT.

The V gene is TRBV10-1, the J gene TRBJ1-1; no clear D gene. CDR3 size: 11 residues. V was shortened by 6 bases and J by 2 bases, with 4 bases between the two germline ends. Germline V CDR1 and CDR2: WNHNN, SYGVQD (reference sequence). CDR3 sequence (DNA): TGCGCCAGCAGCCTTAACACTGAAGCTTTCTTT. This translates into CASSLNTEAFF.

V and J are TRBV7-9 and TRBJ1-2, with 8 bases fitting TRBD1. Germline CDR1 reads SEHNR; CDR2 reads FQNEAQ (reference sequence). The CDR3 is 16 residues long. The V gene end was trimmed by 6 bases and the J gene end by 4 bases; junction bases not matched to a gene: 13. The CDR3 sequence is CASSHPSPGQAYGYTF. The CDR3 coding sequence is TGTGCCAGCAGTCACCCCTCTCCGGGACAGGCCTATGGCTACACCTTC.

The chain uses TRBV5-1 and TRBJ1-1; D not resolved. The V gene's germline CDR1 is SGHRS and CDR2 YFSETQ. Trimming shortened V by 0 bases and J by 2 bases, and 8 bases separated the two germline ends. The CDR3 totals 14 residues. CDR3: CASSLGWANTEAFF. CDR3 DNA: TGCGCCAGCAGCTTGGGCTGGGCTAACACTGAAGCTTTCTTT.

This clone was counted between two and nine times. The chain joins TRBV11-1 to TRBJ2-1; 10 bases fit TRBD2. The junction had 4 bases not matched to a gene; V was cut back by 5 bases and J by 9 bases. The CDR3 is 13 amino acids. From germline, CDR1 is SGHAT and CDR2 FQDESV (reference sequence). In nucleotides, the CDR3 is TGTGCCAGCAGCCCGGGACTAGCGACTGAGCAGTTCTTC. It specifies CASSPGLATEQFF. Full variable domain (outside the CDR3, taken from reference TRBV11-1 and TRBJ2-1): EAEVAQSPRYKITEKSQAVAFWCDPISGHATLYWYRQILGQGPELLVQFQDESVVDDSQLPKDRFSAERLKGVDSTLKIQPAELGDSAMYLCASSPGLATEQFFGPGTRLTVL.

This sequence joins TRBV21-1 and TRBJ1-1; the table names TRBD1, a call not compared with the DNA. TRBV21-1 counts as a pseudogene. The CDR3 totals 15 residues. CDR3 DNA: TGTGCCAGCAGCAAATCGCGGACAGGGGTCACTGAAGCTTTCTTT. As protein: CASSKSRTGVTEAFF.

The chain uses TRBV7-9 and TRBJ1-5; D remains unclear. CDR1 SEHNR and CDR2 FQNEAQ come from the germline V gene (reference sequence). This CDR3 has 13 amino acids. The germline V and J ends were trimmed by 4 bases and 3 bases, with 7 bases remaining between them. CDR3 sequence: CASSSVPNQPQHF. The CDR3 DNA is TGTGCCAGCAGCTCGGTCCCCAATCAGCCCCAGCATTTT. Filled out from reference TRBV7-9 and TRBJ1-5, the complete variable domain reads DTGVSQNPRHKITKRGQNVTFRCDPISEHNRLYWYRQTLGQGPEFLTYFQNEAQLEKSRLLSDRFSAERPKGSFSTLEIQRTEQGDSAMYLCASSSVPNQPQHFGDGTRLSIL.

There are a few counts of this clone. V usage is TRBV7-6 and J usage is TRBJ2-1, with D tentatively TRBD1 (5 bases). The germline V gene encodes CDR1 SGHVS and CDR2 FNYEAQ. This CDR3 is 16 amino acids long. The V gene lost 1 base and the J gene lost 5 bases, with 15 bases spanning the gap. DNA of the CDR3: TGTGCCAGCAGCTTAGTTCGCAGGGCCCGTAACAATGAGCAGTTCTTC. Its translation is CASSLVRRARNNEQFF.

This clone was seen a single time. The chain combines TRBV5-1 with TRBJ1-2; D may be TRBD1 (5 bases). The CDR3 extends over 15 amino acids. Germline assignment: CDR1 SGHRS and CDR2 YFSETQ. V was trimmed by 0 bases and J by 3 bases, leaving 12 bases between them. The CDR3: CASSLVFGGDYGYTF. The CDR3 DNA reads as TGCGCCAGCAGCTTGGTCTTCGGGGGGGACTATGGCTACACCTTC.

The chain combines TRBV27 with TRBJ2-1; 10 nucleotides align to TRBD2. Germline loops: CDR1 MNHEY, CDR2 SMNVEV (reference sequence). With 6 bases clipped from V and 7 bases from J, the junction kept 12 bases outside the gene matches. This CDR3 spans 16 amino acids. The CDR3 here is CASRPPGLARSNEQFF. The DNA for the CDR3 is TGTGCCAGCAGGCCACCGGGACTAGCGAGATCTAATGAGCAGTTCTTC.

This clone was seen only a few times. This chain connects TRBV25-1 to TRBJ2-3, with 9 bases matching TRBD1. CDR1 and CDR2 (germline): MGHDK, SYGVNS. The CDR3 sequence is 16 residues long. V lost 6 bases and J lost 4; bases outside the gene matches: 11. Here the CDR3 DNA reads TGTGCCAGCAGGCAAGCCGGGACAGGGAGTGCAGATACGCAGTATTTT. This encodes CASRQAGTGSADTQYF.

This CDR3 is CASSQGHMNTGELFF. The CDR3 nucleotides read TGCGCCAGCAGCCAAGGACATATGAACACCGGGGAGCTGTTTTTT. The chain links TRBV4-1 to TRBJ2-2; D is unclear. The CDR3 is 15 residues long. V lost 1 base to trimming and J lost 1 base, with 7 bases between them. The germline CDR1 and CDR2 sequences are MGHRA and YSYEKL.

A single count supports this clone. The chain carries TRBV28 and TRBJ2-5; 7 bases align to TRBD2. This CDR3 spans 16 amino acids. V dropped 1 base and J dropped 3; count of bases not matched to a gene: 8. Germline CDR1 is MDHEN and CDR2 is SYDVKM. DNA for the CDR3: TGTGCCAGCAGTTTATTAGGGACTACCCCGAAAGAGACCCAGTACTTC. Its protein is CASSLLGTTPKETQYF. The full variable domain, in which reference TRBV28 and TRBJ2-5 provide the parts outside the CDR3, is DVKVTQSSRYLVKRTGEKVFLECVQDMDHENMFWYRQDPGLGLRLIYFSYDVKMKEKGDIPEGYSVSREKKERFSLILESASTNQTSMYLCASSLLGTTPKETQYFGPGTRLLVL.

The V gene is TRBV7-2, the J gene TRBJ2-7, with a tentative D call TRBD1 (6 bases). CDR1 is SGHTA and CDR2 is FQGNSA in the germline V gene. The V and J ends lost 5 bases and 3 bases respectively, with 14 bases between them. The CDR3 sequence is 14 residues long. The CDR3 region is CASSLHRVLYEQYF. CDR3 bases: TGTGCCAGCAGCCTTCACAGGGTCCTCTACGAGCAGTACTTC.